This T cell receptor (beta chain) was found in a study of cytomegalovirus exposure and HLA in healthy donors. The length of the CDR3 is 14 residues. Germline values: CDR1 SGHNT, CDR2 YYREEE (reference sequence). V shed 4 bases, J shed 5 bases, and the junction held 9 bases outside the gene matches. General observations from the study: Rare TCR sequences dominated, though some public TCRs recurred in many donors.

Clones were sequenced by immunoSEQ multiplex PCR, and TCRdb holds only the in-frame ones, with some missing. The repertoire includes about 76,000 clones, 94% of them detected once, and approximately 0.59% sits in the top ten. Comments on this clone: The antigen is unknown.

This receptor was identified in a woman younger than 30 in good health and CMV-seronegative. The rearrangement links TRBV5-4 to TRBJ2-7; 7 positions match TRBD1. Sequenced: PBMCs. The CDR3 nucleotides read TGTGCCAGCAGCACTGGGGGACAGCGTGACGAGCAGTACTTC. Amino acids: CASSTGGQRDEQYF.